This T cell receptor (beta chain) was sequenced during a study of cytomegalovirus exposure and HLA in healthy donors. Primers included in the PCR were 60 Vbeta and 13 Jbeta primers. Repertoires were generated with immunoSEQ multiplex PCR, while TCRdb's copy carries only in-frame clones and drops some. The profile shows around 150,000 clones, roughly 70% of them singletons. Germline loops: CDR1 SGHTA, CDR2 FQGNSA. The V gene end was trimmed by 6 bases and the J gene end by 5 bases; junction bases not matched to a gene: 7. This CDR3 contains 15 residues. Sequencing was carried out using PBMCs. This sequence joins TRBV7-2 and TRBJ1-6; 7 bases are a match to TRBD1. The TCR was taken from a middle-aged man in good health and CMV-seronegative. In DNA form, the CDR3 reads TGTGCCAGCAGGCGACCGGGACAGCATAATTCACCCCTCCACTTT. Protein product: CASRRPGQHNSPLHF.